This TCR beta chain was recovered during a study of cytomegalovirus exposure and HLA in healthy donors. On this clone: What it binds is not known.

With 3 bases removed from V and 0 bases from J, the gap between germline ends came to 15 bases. Germline V gene lookup returns CDR1 LGHNA and CDR2 YSLEER. This CDR3 contains 17 residues. Study observations and caveats: The authors later found TCR association rates varying by HLA locus, with DRB1 most and HLA-C fewest.

Primers included in the PCR were 60 Vbeta and 13 Jbeta primers. Clones were read by immunoSEQ multiplex PCR, and TCRdb kept only the in-frame ones, dropping some. The sample contains approximately 160,000 clones, more than 65% of which appear only once. Sequences were obtained from PBMCs. This TCR was recovered from a woman aged 35 to 49 in good health and CMV-seropositive. V usage is TRBV4-3 and J usage is TRBJ2-1; the D gene is possibly TRBD2 (7 bases). The DNA of the CDR3 is TGCGCCAGCAGCCATCTACTAGGGGGGGACTCCTACAATGAGCAGTTCTTC. Its protein is CASSHLLGGDSYNEQFF.